Sequencing of this TCR beta chain was carried out in a study of beta chain bispecific antibodies for T cell cancers (dated by TCRdb to the early 2020s). Regarding the research as a whole: T cells from healthy donors were cocultured with T cell leukemia lines in the presence of bispecific antibodies, after which the depletion of each TRBV family was measured by TRBV sequencing of the surviving cells. Surface TRBV12 (TRBV12-3) was expressed by Jurkat cells, and surface TRBV5-5 was expressed by HPB-ALL cells.

The libraries included unique molecular identifier barcodes, and the barcodes were used to quantify clonotypes. Qiagen AllPrep DNA/RNA Micro kits were used to isolate total RNA, and an Agilent TapeStation was used to check RNA quality. TCR beta libraries were built by 5' RACE: cDNA synthesis followed by two PCR steps using TCR beta constant-region gene-specific primers. Sequencing of the TCR beta libraries was performed on an Illumina MiSeq platform. The authors processed their data as follows. MIGEC, MiXCR and VDJtools were used for read processing. The frequency of each clonotype was calculated as the fraction of all unique molecular identifiers in the sample that belonged to that clonotype. Nonfunctional TRBV genes classified in IMGT as pseudogenes or open reading frames, for example TRBV1, TRBV12-1 and TRBV21, were left out. Through fastp at Q25 and MiXCR, TCRdb rebuilt clones from the public reads, retaining in-frame beta chains. Records with the same CDR3 protein are collapsed into one entry carrying the most frequent genes and DNA. The V and J calls come from TCRdb's annotation, not from the publication. The sample contains more than 15,000 distinct CDR3 sequences, about 2.2% of them found a single time. The ten largest account for 6.5% to 8.5% of the sample.

This clonotype was observed many times. Its antigen is still unknown. The junction differs from germline at one of its ends, possibly a read error. Beyond this particular receptor, the publication reports: Every sequenced sample contained a mix of leukemia cell line cells and normal T cells, and most targeted TRBV signal came from the leukemia cells rather than from the normal T cells. Cross-reactivity of the anti-TRBV5-5 antibody with TRBV5-6 was attributed to high sequence similarity between the two genes.

The CDR3 contains 12 residues, cysteine and phenylalanine counted. Only the CDR3 portion is preserved as DNA: 36 bases, with reading frame beginning at the first base. CDR1 SNHLY and CDR2 FYNNEI are derived from the germline V gene. T cells were expanded from blood mononuclear cells with anti-CD3 antibody OKT3 or CD3/CD28 Dynabeads for approximately three days. Expanded T cells were maintained in RPMI 1640 supplemented with approximately 10% fetal bovine serum, recombinant human IL-2 (about 100 IU/ml) and IL-7 (approximately 4.7 ng/ml). Cocultures combined 5 x 10^4 or so normal T cells with 5 x 10^4 or so target cells and bispecific antibody in roughly 99 ul, incubated roughly 17 hours at 37°C. Every bispecific antibody was made of two single-chain variable fragments expressed in a single-chain diabody format with a His tag. The effector T cells were obtained from healthy human donors, with peripheral blood mononuclear cells isolated from leukapheresis samples by Ficoll density gradient centrifugation.

Material: healthy donor T cells cultured with leukemia cells. The sequence joins TRBV2 to TRBJ2-7; no D gene is confidently identified. The receptor was derived from a human donor in good health. Some clones in this sample may be carry-over from other donors' samples. The CDR3 reads as follows: CASSETSHEQYF. Here is the DNA: TGTGCCAGCAGTGAAACCTCCCACGAGCAGTACTTC.